This T cell receptor (beta chain) originates from a study of T-cell reconstitution after alpha-beta-depleted transplantation in children. Notes on the study in general: High day-60 TCRbeta diversity in some patients came from surviving recipient T cells and thymic progenitors. Several hundred expanded graft clones reportedly supplied alpha-beta T cells about two months after transplant. From newly produced T cells came most of the T-cell counts and diversity one year after transplant.

It was with unique molecular identifiers that the TCRbeta library was prepared. TCRdb redid the calling of the PCR reads with MiXCR, one entry per CDR3 protein. Of fewer than 550,000 distinct CDR3 sequences in the sample, around 10% were seen once. With regard to this clonotype: Its cognate antigen is unknown.

Trimming left V 3 bases short and J 5 bases short, with 16 bases between. The CDR3 runs 16 residues. This specimen consisted of PBMCs, mostly from graft donor cells, obtained 180 days after TCRalphabeta/CD19-depleted stem cell transplant. The chain combines TRBV12-3 or TRBV12-4 with TRBJ1-4; the D gene is possibly TRBD1 (5 bases). The sequence derives from a female patient aged 2-9 years who had a stem cell transplant for aplastic anemia, so the T cells may come from the graft donor. The CDR3 loop reads CASSLNLGRKNEKLFF. As DNA, the CDR3 is TGTGCCAGCAGTTTGAATCTGGGACGCAAGAATGAAAAACTGTTTTTT.